This passage covers 27 T cell receptor beta chains from one sample sequenced in a study of identical twins. TCRdb recomputed calls from the 5' RACE reads with MiXCR, one row per CDR3 protein. The sample has some 1,600,000 distinct CDR3 sequences, 25% to 35% seen once. Material: cord blood. The source of these receptors is a newborn girl in good health.

Here the CDR3 DNA reads TGTGCCAGCAGTGAGTTAGCCCATGAGCAGTACTTC. Translating gives CASSELAHEQYF. The V call is TRBV2, the J call TRBJ2-5; D uncertain. CDR1 is SNHLY and CDR2 is FYNNEI in the germline V gene. V was pared by 3 bases and J by 11 bases, with 13 bases between. This CDR3 comprises 12 residues.

The J gene is TRBJ2-2, the V gene TRBV4-1, with unresolved D. Germline CDR1 MGHRA, CDR2 YSYEKL. The V end was cut by 6 bases, the J end by 5 bases, with 7 bases between. The CDR3 has 12 residues. As DNA, the CDR3 is TGCGCCAGCAGACAGAGAACCGGGGAGCTGTTTTTT. Translated: CASRQRTGELFF.

This clonotype has just a few counts. The rearrangement joins TRBV6-5 to TRBJ1-5; TRBD1 matches 9 bases. Germline CDR1 and CDR2: MNHEY and SVGAGI. Losses at the gene ends were 0 bases for V and 4 bases for J; bases not matched to a gene: 7. The CDR3 has 17 amino acids. CDR3 coding DNA: TGTGCCAGCAGTTACTCGACAGGGGGAGGAAGAAATCAGCCCCAGCATTTT. This sequence encodes CASSYSTGGGRNQPQHF.

This clonotype was observed a few times. The rearrangement joins TRBV29-1 to TRBJ2-2; 7 nucleotides agree with TRBD1. This CDR3 is 15 amino acids long. Germline loops: CDR1 SQVTM, CDR2 ANQGSEA. V shed 5 bases and J 7 bases; nucleotides not matched to a gene: 13. The CDR3 DNA reads TGCAGCGTTTCCTCCGGGTCAGGGGGTATCGGGGAGCTGTTTTTT. The encoded protein is CSVSSGSGGIGELFF.

This clonotype came up once. A read error may account for a junction end that differs from germline. The V gene is TRBV27, the J gene TRBJ2-5; D is unclear. CDR1 MNHEY and CDR2 SMNVEV come from the germline V gene (reference sequence). CDR3 length equals 13 residues. CDR3 amino acids: CASSLPTQETRYF. Here the CDR3 DNA reads TGTGCCAGCAGTTTACCTACCCAAGAGACCCGGTACTTC.

The chain joins TRBV19 to TRBJ2-1, with 7 nucleotides matching TRBD2. From germline, CDR1 is LNHDA and CDR2 SQIVND (reference sequence). The CDR3 is 12 residues long. Trimming cost V 5 bases and J 13 bases; bases outside gene matches: 8. CDR3 sequence (DNA): TGTGCCAGTAGTCAGCGTACTAGCGATCAGTTCTTC. The encoded protein is CASSQRTSDQFF.

This clonotype was found a few times. The chain couples TRBV28 to TRBJ2-7; maybe TRBD1 (6 bases). The germline V and J ends were trimmed by 2 bases and 1 base, with 9 bases remaining between them. The CDR3 runs to 14 residues. Per germline, CDR1 MDHEN and CDR2 SYDVKM. The CDR3 region is CASSLPGQSYEQYF. The CDR3 DNA reads TGTGCCAGCAGTTTACCCGGACAGTCCTACGAGCAGTACTTC.

The genes are TRBV5-1 and TRBJ1-5, with 11 bases lining up with TRBD1. V dropped 0 bases and J dropped 6; count of bases not matched to a gene: 11. Looked up from germline, CDR1 is SGHRS and CDR2 is YFSETQ. The CDR3 extends over 18 amino acids. The CDR3 DNA reads TGCGCCAGCAGCTTGGGGCCATCCGGGACAGGGGGTTTTCAGCCCCAGCATTTT. Translating it yields CASSLGPSGTGGFQPQHF.

The chain uses TRBV20-1 and TRBJ2-1, with 8 bases matching TRBD2. Germline lookup yields CDR1 DFQATT and CDR2 SNEGSKA (reference sequence). The CDR3 sequence is 16 residues long. With 4 bases clipped from V and 0 bases from J, the junction kept 8 bases outside the gene matches. The CDR3 DNA follows: TGCAGTGCTACCGGCGGGGGGACGCGCTCCTACAATGAGCAGTTCTTC. It codes for CSATGGGTRSYNEQFF.

As DNA, the CDR3 is TGCAGCGTTGACTCTCGTGGGTCATATGGCTACACCTTC. This codes for CSVDSRGSYGYTF. The gene calls are TRBV29-1 and TRBJ1-2; D gene uncertain. Trimming took 3 bases from V and 5 from J, leaving 13 bases between them. There are 13 residues in the CDR3. Germline CDR1 is SQVTM and CDR2 is ANQGSEA.

V gene TRBV3-1 combines with J gene TRBJ2-3, with TRBD2 matching 12 bases. Per germline, CDR1 LGHDT and CDR2 YNNKEL (reference sequence). The CDR3 loop spans 17 amino acids. V shed 4 bases and J 4 bases; nucleotides not matched to a gene: 9. CDR3: CASSPLAGGRSADTQYF. In nucleotides, the CDR3 is TGTGCCAGCAGCCCACTAGCGGGAGGACGAAGCGCAGATACGCAGTATTTT.

This clonotype was observed a few times. This chain uses TRBV4-2 with TRBJ1-5, with a tentative D call TRBD1 (6 bases). The length of the CDR3 is 15 residues. V shed 0 bases and J shed 6 bases, with 12 bases lying between them. Germline values: CDR1 LGHNA, CDR2 YNFKEQ. This CDR3 is CASSQDEGGAQPQHF. DNA of the CDR3: TGTGCCAGCAGCCAAGATGAGGGGGGAGCTCAGCCCCAGCATTTT.

V usage is TRBV9 and J usage is TRBJ1-1, with 7 nucleotides matching TRBD1. Trimming at V came to 0 bases and at J to 0 bases, leaving 5 bases not matched to a gene. Germline V gives CDR1 SGDLS, CDR2 YYNGEE. This CDR3 has 16 amino acids. In nucleotides, the CDR3 is TGTGCCAGCAGCGTAGGGACAGGACCATTGAACACTGAAGCTTTCTTT. Translated: CASSVGTGPLNTEAFF.

The V and J genes are TRBV19 and TRBJ1-1; D unclear. Germline CDR1 is LNHDA and CDR2 is SQIVND (reference sequence). CDR3 length equals 11 residues. V dropped 0 bases and J dropped 5 bases, with 1 base sitting between them. CDR3: CASSIETEAFF. CDR3 DNA sequence: TGTGCCAGTAGTATAGAGACTGAAGCTTTCTTT.

In nucleotides, the CDR3 is TGCAGCGTTTCAACGGGCATACTATCCGACAATGAGCAGTACTTC. Its protein is CSVSTGILSDNEQYF. The V gene is TRBV29-1, the J gene TRBJ2-7, with D unresolved. The V end was cut by 5 bases, the J end by 7 bases, with 24 bases between. CDR3 length: 15 amino acids. Germline V lookup: CDR1 SQVTM, CDR2 ANQGSEA.

The chain recombines TRBV4-1 with TRBJ2-2; no clear D. V was clipped by 4 bases and J by 1 base, with 13 bases between them. The CDR3 runs to 16 residues. Germline CDR1 is MGHRA and CDR2 is YSYEKL. The CDR3 sequence: CASSPRMVLNTGELFF. CDR3 nucleotides: TGCGCCAGCAGCCCCAGAATGGTCTTGAACACCGGGGAGCTGTTTTTT.

CDR3 DNA: TGCAGTGCTAGAGCTGGGGACAGGGCCAAAAACATTCAGTACTTC. This translates into CSARAGDRAKNIQYF. V and J are TRBV20-1 and TRBJ2-4, with 8 positions matching TRBD1. The CDR3 is made up of 15 amino acids. Germline-derived CDR1 and CDR2 are DFQATT and SNEGSKA (reference sequence). V shed 1 base and J 1 base; nucleotides not matched to a gene: 3.

This clonotype was counted ten times or more. At one of its ends the junction is not consistent with the germline gene, which may arise from a read error. The chain recombines TRBV12-3 or TRBV12-4 with TRBJ2-1; the match to TRBD2 covers 7 bases. This CDR3 region has 14 residues. In DNA, the CDR3 is TGTGCCAGCAGCTTAGCAAGCGGGAACAATGAGCAGTTCTTC. Translated, it gives CASSLASGNNEQFF.

This chain connects TRBV27 to TRBJ1-1; possibly TRBD1 for D (6 bases). Trimming left V 0 bases short and J 4 bases short, with 18 bases between. Per germline, CDR1 MNHEY and CDR2 SMNVEV (reference sequence). The CDR3 runs 17 residues. The DNA of the CDR3 is TGTGCCAGCAGTTTATCTTGGGGGCGCGGGCCCTCCACTGAAGCTTTCTTT. This translates into CASSLSWGRGPSTEAFF.

This clonotype occurred a few times. The J gene is TRBJ2-4, the V gene TRBV10-3, with D maybe TRBD1 (5 bases). The CDR3 runs 15 residues. The germline CDR1 and CDR2 sequences are ENHRY and SYGVKD. V lost 6 bases and J 0 bases, leaving 12 bases between the germline ends. The CDR3 region is CAISSQALAKNIQYF. The CDR3 DNA reads TGTGCCATCAGCTCACAGGCACTAGCCAAAAACATTCAGTACTTC.

The CDR3 DNA is TGTGCCAGCAGTGAGGCCAGCGGGATGAAAGAGCAGTACTTC. Translating it yields CASSEASGMKEQYF. J is TRBJ2-7 and V is TRBV25-1; 7 nucleotides agree with TRBD2. CDR1 MGHDK and CDR2 SYGVNS come from the germline V gene. This CDR3 comprises 14 residues. J lost 7 bases, V lost 3 bases, and 9 bases had no gene match.

This clonotype was recorded a few times. CDR3 in amino acids: CASINRDRVLNEQFF. CDR3 nucleotides: TGTGCCAGCATTAACCGGGACAGGGTCCTCAATGAGCAGTTCTTC. V is TRBV2 and J is TRBJ2-1; 9 bases agree with TRBD1. Germline V gives CDR1 SNHLY, CDR2 FYNNEI. The CDR3 covers 15 residues. V shed 7 bases and J 6 bases; nucleotides not matched to a gene: 10.

This chain links TRBV5-6 with TRBJ2-3; 7 bases fit TRBD2. Trimming removed 3 bases from V and 7 bases from J; junction bases left unmatched: 14. This CDR3 region has 16 residues. The germline V gene encodes CDR1 SGHDT and CDR2 YYEEEE. The CDR3 sequence: CASSWKSGALGYTQYF. Written as DNA, the CDR3 is TGTGCCAGCAGCTGGAAAAGCGGGGCCTTAGGGTATACGCAGTATTTT. Full variable domain (outside the CDR3, taken from reference TRBV5-6 and TRBJ2-3): DAGVTQSPTHLIKTRGQQVTLRCSPKSGHDTVSWYQQALGQGPQFIFQYYEEEERQRGNFPDRFSGHQFPNYSSELNVNALLLGDSALYLCASSWKSGALGYTQYFGPGTRLTVL.

Many counts were recorded for this clonotype. The rearrangement links TRBV29-1 to TRBJ2-1; 10 nucleotides align to TRBD2. J was trimmed by 7 bases and V by 3 bases; bases with no gene match: 3. This CDR3 contains 13 residues. Germline assignment: CDR1 SQVTM and CDR2 ANQGSEA. This chain's CDR3 is CSVEGLARNEQFF. For the CDR3, the DNA is TGCAGCGTTGAGGGACTAGCGAGGAATGAGCAGTTCTTC.

This chain links TRBV7-2 with TRBJ2-7; 7 nucleotides agree with TRBD2. Germline CDR1 is SGHTA and CDR2 is FQGNSA. J was trimmed by 3 bases and V by 5 bases; bases with no gene match: 10. This CDR3 is built from 15 residues. The CDR3 loop is CASSPSSSGFYEQYF. DNA of the CDR3: TGTGCCAGCAGCCCGTCCTCTAGCGGTTTCTACGAGCAGTACTTC.

The chain joins TRBV19 to TRBJ1-2, with 9 bases aligning to TRBD1. V lost 5 bases, J lost 8 bases, and 12 bases stayed unmatched. The CDR3 spans 15 residues. Looked up from germline, CDR1 is LNHDA and CDR2 is SQIVND (reference sequence). The DNA for the CDR3 is TGTGCCAGTAGTCAGCCCGGGACAGGGAGATGGGGCTACACCTTC. Its protein is CASSQPGTGRWGYTF.

This chain connects TRBV12-3 or TRBV12-4 to TRBJ2-7, with 9 positions matching TRBD1. Trimming at V came to 6 bases and at J to 3 bases, leaving 6 bases not matched to a gene. The CDR3 loop spans 14 amino acids. CDR3 sequence: CASRLDRGGYEQYF. The CDR3 region has the DNA TGTGCCAGCAGACTGGACAGGGGAGGCTACGAGCAGTACTTC.